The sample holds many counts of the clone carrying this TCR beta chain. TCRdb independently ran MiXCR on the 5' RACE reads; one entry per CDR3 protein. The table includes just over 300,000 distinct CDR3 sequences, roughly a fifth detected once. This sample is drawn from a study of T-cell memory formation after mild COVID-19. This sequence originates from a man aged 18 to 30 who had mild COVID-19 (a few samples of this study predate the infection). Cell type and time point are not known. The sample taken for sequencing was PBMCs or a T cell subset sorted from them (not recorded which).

The DNA for the CDR3 is TGTGCCAGCGCCCCCCAGGGAACCCATCAGCCCCAGCATTTT. As protein: CASAPQGTHQPQHF. This chain joins TRBV7-2 and TRBJ1-5; D may be TRBD1 (5 bases). Germline V lookup: CDR1 SGHTA, CDR2 FQGNSA. The CDR3 has 14 residues. V gave up 8 bases and J gave up 5 bases, with 16 bases separating them.